A single sample gave rise to the 10 T cell receptor beta chains below, sequenced in a study of blood T cell repertoires in COVID-19. Here immunoSEQ multiplex PCR was the method, and the copy in TCRdb shows in-frame clones only, minus some. The sample shows more than 250,000 clones, approximately 88% of them seen only once. The sample consisted of peripheral blood. The receptors come from a woman aged 30 to 39 with COVID-19, enrolled during active disease.

This clone was observed a single time. V usage is TRBV4-1 and J usage is TRBJ1-2; the D gene is possibly TRBD1 (6 bases). Germline CDR1 and CDR2: MGHRA and YSYEKL. The CDR3 has 14 residues. Trimming took off 1 base at V and 4 bases at J, with 10 bases between the two ends. In DNA, the CDR3 is TGCGCCAGCAGCCAAGCATTAGGGGGCTATGGCTACACCTTC. Its protein is CASSQALGGYGYTF.

V gene TRBV19 combines with J gene TRBJ1-2; 9 nucleotides align to TRBD1. The CDR3 length is 16 residues. The germline V gene has CDR1 LNHDA and CDR2 SQIVND (reference sequence). The CDR3 sequence is CATLGGQGVANYGYTF. CDR3 bases: TGTGCAACCTTAGGGGGACAGGGAGTAGCTAACTATGGCTACACCTTC.

The chain combines TRBV11-3 with TRBJ1-2; 7 bases align to TRBD1. This CDR3 comprises 14 residues. Germline CDR1 and CDR2: SGHNT and YENEEA. V shed 2 bases, J shed 8 bases, and the junction held 8 bases outside the gene matches. The CDR3 reads CASSLHQTGLGYTF. The CDR3 DNA is TGTGCCAGCAGCTTACATCAGACAGGGTTGGGCTACACCTTC. The whole variable domain, filled in from reference TRBV11-3 and TRBJ1-2, reads EAGVVQSPRYKIIEKKQPVAFWCNPISGHNTLYWYLQNLGQGPELLIRYENEEAVDDSQLPKDRFSAERLKGVDSTLKIQPAELGDSAVYLCASSLHQTGLGYTFGSGTRLTVV.

V and J are TRBV19 and TRBJ1-3; D not certain. CDR3 length: 14 amino acids. Germline V gives CDR1 LNHDA, CDR2 SQIVND (reference sequence). V was shortened by 3 bases and J by 0 bases, with 6 bases between the two germline ends. The DNA for the CDR3 is TGTGCCAGTAGTATGATAGCCTCTGGAAACACCATATATTTT. Its protein product is CASSMIASGNTIYF.

This clone was recorded a few times. The V and J genes are TRBV4-3 and TRBJ1-1; D remains ambiguous. This CDR3 region has 14 residues. CDR1 is LGHNA, CDR2 YSLEER, per germline. Trimming stripped 6 bases from V and 9 bases from J, with 20 bases between. CDR3 sequence (DNA): TGCGCCAGCAGTGTGGGAGGATTGTCCGTGAAAGCTTTCTTT. It yields the protein CASSVGGLSVKAFF.

The V gene is TRBV15, the J gene TRBJ1-5; D is perhaps TRBD1 (5 bases). There are 13 residues in the CDR3. V lost 3 bases, J lost 6 bases, and 9 bases lay in between. Germline values: CDR1 LNHNV, CDR2 YYDKDF (reference sequence). The CDR3, as DNA: TGTGCCACCAGCAGGGGGGGAACTCAGCCCCAGCATTTT. Protein: CATSRGGTQPQHF.

This chain joins TRBV5-5 and TRBJ2-7; the match to TRBD1 covers 7 bases. The CDR3 runs 16 residues. V was pared by 3 bases and J by 2 bases, with 11 bases of the junction left unmatched. Germline CDR1 reads SGHKS; CDR2 reads YYEKEE (reference sequence). The CDR3 is CASSWDAGGTPYEQYF. In DNA, the CDR3 is TGTGCCAGCAGCTGGGACGCAGGGGGAACCCCCTACGAGCAGTACTTC.

V usage is TRBV18 and J usage is TRBJ2-2; D uncertain. The V and J ends lost 8 bases and 7 bases respectively, with 8 bases between them. The germline gives CDR1 KGHSH, CDR2 LQKENI. The CDR3 contains 11 residues. The CDR3 reads CASLSGGELFF. The CDR3 bases are TGTGCCAGCCTGTCAGGCGGGGAGCTGTTTTTT.

To note about this clone: Other nucleotide sequences from this sample produce the same CDR3. The chain employs TRBV19 and TRBJ2-7, with TRBD1 matching 8 bases. Germline V gives CDR1 LNHDA, CDR2 SQIVND (reference sequence). The CDR3 sequence is 15 residues long. The junction had 3 bases not matched to a gene; V was cut back by 1 base and J by 1 base. CDR3 region: CASSIGTGLSYEQYF. The CDR3 bases are TGTGCCAGTAGTATAGGGACAGGGTTATCCTACGAGCAGTACTTC.

The V call is TRBV7-9, the J call TRBJ2-2; maybe TRBD1 (5 bases). Trimming cost V 5 bases and J 7 bases, with 17 bases left between them. This CDR3 is 15 amino acids long. Germline V CDR1 and CDR2: SEHNR, FQNEAQ (reference sequence). CDR3 bases: TGTGCCAGCAGCCCACGGCCGGACACCCACGGGGAGCTGTTTTTT. This encodes CASSPRPDTHGELFF. The complete variable domain, with remaining parts taken from reference TRBV7-9 and TRBJ2-2, reads DTGVSQNPRHKITKRGQNVTFRCDPISEHNRLYWYRQTLGQGPEFLTYFQNEAQLEKSRLLSDRFSAERPKGSFSTLEIQRTEQGDSAMYLCASSPRPDTHGELFFGEGSRLTVL.